The clone carrying this T cell receptor beta chain came up once. What it binds is unknown. TCR templates, about 97,000 per sample, were assayed. The protocol was immunoSEQ multiplex PCR, while the TCRdb copy is restricted to in-frame clones and leaves out a portion. Seen here are roughly 50,000 clones, 93% observed once, and the top ten hold approximately 17%. The sample comes from a study of siplizumab effects on memory and regulatory T cells. The germline V gene encodes CDR1 SGHRS and CDR2 YFSETQ. V lost 5 bases to trimming and J lost 3 bases, with 12 bases between them. CDR3 size: 13 residues. Points from the study as a whole: Sequences below about 10^-5 frequency were poorly captured, and few alloreactive clones mapped to unstimulated subsets. Greater diversity than memory cells seemed evident in naive T cells, which also appeared to be major alloresponse contributors.

The receptor's source is a human donor in good health. The gene calls are TRBV5-1 and TRBJ2-7; D is possibly TRBD2 (5 bases). The specimen sequenced was CD8+ T cells sorted from blood. The CDR3 sequence is CASRLGSGYEQYF. CDR3 nucleotides: TGCGCCAGCAGACTAGGGTCGGGCTACGAGCAGTACTTC.